This TCR beta chain stems from a study of multiple sclerosis patients with progressive multifocal leukoencephalopathy. The study, taken as a whole, reports: Expanded clones at PML onset predated and persisted through natalizumab therapy. Lower normalized Shannon entropy suggested reduced TRB diversity in most PML patients. The findings' link to JC virus versus immunocompromise remained uncertain.

In regard to this clone: Its antigen is unidentified.

Germline CDR1 and CDR2: SEHNR and FQNEAQ (reference sequence). The CDR3 has 16 residues. V was shortened by 1 base and J by 5 bases, with 15 bases between the two germline ends. Assay: immunoSEQ multiplex PCR; the TCRdb copy retains only in-frame clones and omits some. This repertoire shows more than 30,000 clones, 89% found once; its top ten account for over 1.3%. Time point denoted: before natalizumab initiation. All patients had prior interferon beta, and all PML patients were female. The chain recombines TRBV7-9 with TRBJ1-5; perhaps TRBD1 as D (6 bases). The material sequenced was PBMCs. This clonotype was sampled from a human donor with multiple sclerosis. CDR3: CASSLVGQMFDQPQHF. The CDR3 DNA reads TGTGCCAGCAGCTTAGTAGGACAGATGTTCGATCAGCCCCAGCATTTT.